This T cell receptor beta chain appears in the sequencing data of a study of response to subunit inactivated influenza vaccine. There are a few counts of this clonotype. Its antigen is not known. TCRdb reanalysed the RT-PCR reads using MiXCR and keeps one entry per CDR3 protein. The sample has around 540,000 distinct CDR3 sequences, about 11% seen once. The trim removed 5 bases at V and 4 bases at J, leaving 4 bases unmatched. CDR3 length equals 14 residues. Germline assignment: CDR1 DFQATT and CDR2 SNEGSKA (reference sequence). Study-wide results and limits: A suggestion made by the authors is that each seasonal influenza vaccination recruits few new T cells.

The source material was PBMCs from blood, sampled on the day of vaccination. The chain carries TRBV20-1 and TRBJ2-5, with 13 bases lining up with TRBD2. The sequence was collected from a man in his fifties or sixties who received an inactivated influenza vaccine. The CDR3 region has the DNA TGCAGTGCTGTTACTAGCGGGAGGGGAGAGACCCAGTACTTC. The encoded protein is CSAVTSGRGETQYF.